This T cell receptor (beta chain) appears in the sequencing data of a study of Graves' ophthalmopathy and Graves' hyperthyroidism. Study-wide background: Peripheral blood was gathered at the point of initial diagnosis, before any treatment started.

The TCR beta CDR3 regions underwent amplification from RNA transcripts. Scientists carried out first-round RT-PCR using HTBI primers and then a second-round multiplex PCR. A single record per CDR3 protein comes from TCRdb applying MiXCR to the multiplex PCR reads. The profile shows almost 750,000 distinct CDR3 sequences, roughly 41% of them singletons. General study points: Sensitivity reached roughly 71% and specificity 72.22% when the model predicted ophthalmopathy progression.

As regards this clonotype: As yet, its antigen is unknown.

Losses at the gene ends were 4 bases for V and 7 bases for J; bases not matched to a gene: 16. This CDR3 spans 17 amino acids. CDR1 and CDR2 from the germline V gene are SNHLY and FYNNEI. This clonotype was obtained from an adult man with Graves' ophthalmopathy. The chain links TRBV2 to TRBJ1-5; 7 nucleotides line up with TRBD1. Input material: peripheral blood. CDR3 loop: CASSGTSDNRGRQPQHF. The CDR3 bases are TGTGCCAGCAGTGGGACTAGCGACAACAGGGGTCGGCAGCCCCAGCATTTT.